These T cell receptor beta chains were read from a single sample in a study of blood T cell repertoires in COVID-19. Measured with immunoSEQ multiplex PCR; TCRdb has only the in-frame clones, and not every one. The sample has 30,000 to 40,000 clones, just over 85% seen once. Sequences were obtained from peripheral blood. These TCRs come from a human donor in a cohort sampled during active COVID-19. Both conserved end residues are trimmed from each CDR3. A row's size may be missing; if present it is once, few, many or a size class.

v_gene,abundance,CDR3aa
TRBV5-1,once,ASSLGGGQALSGNTIY
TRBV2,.,ASTGQGVTGEQY
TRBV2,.,ASRRTGGLTEAF
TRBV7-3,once,ASSSSGGNSPLH
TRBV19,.,ASSMPEGGEKLF
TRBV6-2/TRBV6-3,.,ASSTPSGGQETQY
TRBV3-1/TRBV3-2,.,ASSQDPGLSGETQY
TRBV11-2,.,ASSLVTSAKNIQY
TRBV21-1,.,ASSKDPRESQETQY
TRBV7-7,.,ASSLLQGGQETQY
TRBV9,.,ASSVGSGTGASSGNTIY
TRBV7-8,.,ASSSRVGQQPVSGANVLT
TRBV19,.,ATGLYELF
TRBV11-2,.,ASSRRDILRTDTQY
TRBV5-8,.,ASSLAAGGFNEQF
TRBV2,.,ASREGEGDRGYT
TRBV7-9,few,ASSFVRGGYNEQF
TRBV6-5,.,ASSQGQSHYEQY
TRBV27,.,ASSLGGGPKEQY
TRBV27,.,ASTKTGTQY
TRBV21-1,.,ASTMTSRDYEQY
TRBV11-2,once,ASSLNFRTAYNEQF
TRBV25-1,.,ASSEGRGALTDTQY
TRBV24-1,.,ATSGPGTGRSGANVLT
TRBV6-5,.,ASGQDYTEAF
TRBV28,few,ASEGRPLTGPYRALH
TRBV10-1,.,ASSEGTGTYEQY
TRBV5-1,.,ASSLETDRMAQY
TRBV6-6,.,ASSLIGTDRSPG
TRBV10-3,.,AISGARRGAHTDTQY
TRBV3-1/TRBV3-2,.,ASSHGGMNTEAF
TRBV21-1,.,ASSKDPSGRAQETQY
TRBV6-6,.,ASRPGQGRAF
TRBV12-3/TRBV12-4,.,ASSPDRGQPQH
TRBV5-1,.,ASSWAGQGDYGYT
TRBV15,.,ATRQELAGGRQETQY
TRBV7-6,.,ASGGQPSYEQY
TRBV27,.,ASSPDRGATDTQY
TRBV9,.,ASSPYMVAGGPGTGELF
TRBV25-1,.,ASSDGSGGRNTIY
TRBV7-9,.,ASSFGRAIGDTQY